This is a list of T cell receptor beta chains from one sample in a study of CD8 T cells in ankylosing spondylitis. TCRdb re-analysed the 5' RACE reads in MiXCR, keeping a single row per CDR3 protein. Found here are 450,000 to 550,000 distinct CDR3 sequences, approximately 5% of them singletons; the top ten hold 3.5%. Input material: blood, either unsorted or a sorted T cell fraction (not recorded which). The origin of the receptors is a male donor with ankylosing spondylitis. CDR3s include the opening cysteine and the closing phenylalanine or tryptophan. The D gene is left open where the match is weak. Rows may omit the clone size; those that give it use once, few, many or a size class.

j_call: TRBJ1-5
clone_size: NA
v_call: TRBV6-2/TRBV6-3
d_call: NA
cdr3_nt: TGTGCCAGCAGCCGACGCATCTATGCCCGTCAGCCCCAGCATTTT
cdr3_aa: CASSRRIYARQPQHF

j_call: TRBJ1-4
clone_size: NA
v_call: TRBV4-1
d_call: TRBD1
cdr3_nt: TGCGCCAGCAGAGGACAGGGCAGGGTGCGGGAAAAACTGTTTTTT
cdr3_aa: CASRGQGRVREKLFF

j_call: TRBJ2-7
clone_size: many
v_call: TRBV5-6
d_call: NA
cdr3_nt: TGTGCCAGCAGCTTGGCTACAGGGGCGGGGGAGCAGTACTTC
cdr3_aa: CASSLATGAGEQYF

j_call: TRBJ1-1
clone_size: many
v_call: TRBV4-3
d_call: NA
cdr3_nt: TGCGCCAGCAGCCGAAATCGCGAAGCTTTCTTT
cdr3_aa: CASSRNREAFF

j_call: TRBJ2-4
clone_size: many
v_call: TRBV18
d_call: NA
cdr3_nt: TGTGCCAGCTCACCACACAGGCAAAACATTCAGTACTTC
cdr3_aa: CASSPHRQNIQYF

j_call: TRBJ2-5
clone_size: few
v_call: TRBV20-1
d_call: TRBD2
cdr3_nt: TGCTGTGCTAGAGATCTTCGGACTAGCGGGGGGATAGAAGAGACCCAGTACTTC
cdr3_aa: CCARDLRTSGGIEETQYF

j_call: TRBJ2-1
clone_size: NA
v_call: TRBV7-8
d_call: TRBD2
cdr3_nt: TGTGCCAGCAACTGGGGGGGGACTAGCGGGAGGGCCAGGTCCTACAATGAGCAGTTCTTC
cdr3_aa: CASNWGGTSGRARSYNEQFF

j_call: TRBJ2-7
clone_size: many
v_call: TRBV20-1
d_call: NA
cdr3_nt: TGCAGTTCGGAACGGTACGAGCAGTACTTC
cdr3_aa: CSSERYEQYF

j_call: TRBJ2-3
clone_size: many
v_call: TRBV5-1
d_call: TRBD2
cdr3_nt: TGCGCCAGCAGCTTGCTCGGGGCTAGCGGGAGATGGGATACGCAGTATTTT
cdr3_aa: CASSLLGASGRWDTQYF

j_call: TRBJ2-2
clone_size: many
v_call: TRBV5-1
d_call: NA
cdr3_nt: TGCGCCAGCAGGGCAATGCTGAACACCGGGGAGCTGTTTTTT
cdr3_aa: CASRAMLNTGELFF

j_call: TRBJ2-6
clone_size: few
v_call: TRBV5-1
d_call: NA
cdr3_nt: TGCGCCAGCAGCTTGGCCGGTCGGGGAGCTGGGGCCAACGTCCTGACTTTC
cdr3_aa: CASSLAGRGAGANVLTF

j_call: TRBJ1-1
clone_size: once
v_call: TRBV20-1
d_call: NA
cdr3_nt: TGCAGTGCTCCAGCGCTTCCGGCGAACACTGAAGCTTTCTTT
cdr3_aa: CSAPALPANTEAFF

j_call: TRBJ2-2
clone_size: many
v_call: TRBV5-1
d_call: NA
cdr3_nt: TGCGCCAGCAGCTTGGCTGGGTACACCGGGGAGCTGTTTTTT
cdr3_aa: CASSLAGYTGELFF

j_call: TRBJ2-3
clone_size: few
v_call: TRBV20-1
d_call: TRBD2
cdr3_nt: TGCAGTGCTAGAGATGAAGGAGTTGGGGGGACTAGCCCCTCAGATACGCAGTATTTT
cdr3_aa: CSARDEGVGGTSPSDTQYF

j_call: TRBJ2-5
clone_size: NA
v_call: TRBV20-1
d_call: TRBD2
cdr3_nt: TGCAGTGCTAGTGGGACTAGCGGGGGGGTTCTAGAGACCCAGTACTTC
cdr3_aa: CSASGTSGGVLETQYF

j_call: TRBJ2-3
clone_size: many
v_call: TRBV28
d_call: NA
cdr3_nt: TGTGCCACTTGTAACTGGGGGCGCACAGATACGCAGTATTTT
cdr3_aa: CATCNWGRTDTQYF

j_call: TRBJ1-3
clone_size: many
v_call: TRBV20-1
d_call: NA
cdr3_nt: TGCAGTGCACCTGACTGGAGCTCTGGAAACACCATATATTTT
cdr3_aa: CSAPDWSSGNTIYF

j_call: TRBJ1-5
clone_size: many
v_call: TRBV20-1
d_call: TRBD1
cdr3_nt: TGCAGTGCTAGAGATCCAGGGACAGGGTATTCATGGCCCCAGCATTTT
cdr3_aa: CSARDPGTGYSWPQHF

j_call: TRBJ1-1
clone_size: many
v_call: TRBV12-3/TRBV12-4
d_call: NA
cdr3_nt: TGTGCCAGCAGGTCCCACAGTTCCCCCCTCACTGAAGCTTTCTTT
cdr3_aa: CASRSHSSPLTEAFF

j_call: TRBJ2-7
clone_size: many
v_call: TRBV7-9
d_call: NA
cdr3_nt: TGTGCCAGCAGCCAGGGCCCCGGGAAAAGTTACGAGCAGTACTTC
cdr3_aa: CASSQGPGKSYEQYF

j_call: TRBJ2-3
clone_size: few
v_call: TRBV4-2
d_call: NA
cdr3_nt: TGTGCCAGCAGCCAAGATTGGGCCGCAGCAGCAGATACGCAGTATTTT
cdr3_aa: CASSQDWAAAADTQYF

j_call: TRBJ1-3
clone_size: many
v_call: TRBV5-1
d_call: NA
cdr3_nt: TGCGCCAGCAGCTTGTCTCCGGGGCCTCAGCGTGGAAACACCATATATTTT
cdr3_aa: CASSLSPGPQRGNTIYF

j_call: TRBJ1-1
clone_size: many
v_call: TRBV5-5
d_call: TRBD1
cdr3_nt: TGTGCCAGCAGCTTGGGACAGGGACGAGGGGACACTGAAGCTTTCTTT
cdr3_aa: CASSLGQGRGDTEAFF

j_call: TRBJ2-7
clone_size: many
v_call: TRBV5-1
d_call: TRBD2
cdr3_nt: TGCGCCAGCAGCTTCCTTCCGGGACTAGTAAACGAGCAGTACTTC
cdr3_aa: CASSFLPGLVNEQYF

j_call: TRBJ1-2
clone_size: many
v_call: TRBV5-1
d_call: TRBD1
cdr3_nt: TGCGCCAGCAGCTTCGGGACAGATAACTATGGCTACACCTTC
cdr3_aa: CASSFGTDNYGYTF

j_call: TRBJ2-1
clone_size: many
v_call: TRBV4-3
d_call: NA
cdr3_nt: TGCGCCAGCAGCCTCACGACCCTTATCAATGAGCAGTTCTTC
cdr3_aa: CASSLTTLINEQFF

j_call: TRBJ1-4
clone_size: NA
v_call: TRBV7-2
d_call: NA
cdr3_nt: TGTGCCAGCAGCGGAGGGGGGTCCCGAGGACTGTTTTTT
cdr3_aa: CASSGGGSRGLFF

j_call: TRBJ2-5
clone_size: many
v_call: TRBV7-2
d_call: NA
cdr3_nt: TGTGCCAGCAGCTTACAGGGCCAAACCGAGACCCAGTACTTC
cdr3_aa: CASSLQGQTETQYF

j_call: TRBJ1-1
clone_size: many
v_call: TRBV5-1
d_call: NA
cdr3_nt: TGCGCCAGCAGCTTAGGACGGGTACATGGTGAAGCTTTCTTT
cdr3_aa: CASSLGRVHGEAFF

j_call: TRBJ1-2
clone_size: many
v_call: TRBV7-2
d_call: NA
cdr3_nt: TGTGCCAGCAGCTTATACGGCGGCTCTCACTATGGCTACACCTTC
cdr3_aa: CASSLYGGSHYGYTF

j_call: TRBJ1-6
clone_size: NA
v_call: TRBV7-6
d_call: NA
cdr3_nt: TGTGCCAGCAGCTTAGACGCAGGGACCAACTCACCCCTCCACTTT
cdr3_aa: CASSLDAGTNSPLHF

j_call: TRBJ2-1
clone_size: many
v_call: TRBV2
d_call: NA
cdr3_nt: TGTGCCAGCAGGTCGGGAGTAGCTAATGAGCAGTTCTTC
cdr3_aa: CASRSGVANEQFF

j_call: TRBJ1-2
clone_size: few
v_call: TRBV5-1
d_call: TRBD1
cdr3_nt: TGCGCCAGCAGAGGGACAGCTACTAACTATGGCTACACCTTC
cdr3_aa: CASRGTATNYGYTF

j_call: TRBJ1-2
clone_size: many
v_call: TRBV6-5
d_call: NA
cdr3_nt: TGTGCCAGCAGTTTCCCTCTCGGAGGCTACACCTTC
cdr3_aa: CASSFPLGGYTF

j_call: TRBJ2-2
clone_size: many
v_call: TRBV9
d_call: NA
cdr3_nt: TGTGCCAGCAGCTGGGCCCCAACCGGGGAGCTGTTTTTT
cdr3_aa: CASSWAPTGELFF

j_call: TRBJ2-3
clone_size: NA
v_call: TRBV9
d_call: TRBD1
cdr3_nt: TGTGCCAGCAGCGTAGCTGGGCAGGGGGCGGCAGATACGCAGTATTTT
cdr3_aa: CASSVAGQGAADTQYF

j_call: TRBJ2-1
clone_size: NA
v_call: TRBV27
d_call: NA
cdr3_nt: TGTGCCAGCAGCCGCCAGCCCTACAATGAGCAGTTCTTC
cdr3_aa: CASSRQPYNEQFF

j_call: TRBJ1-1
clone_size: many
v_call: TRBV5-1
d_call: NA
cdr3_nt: TGCGCCAGCAGCTATACCAACACTGAAGCTTTCTTT
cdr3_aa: CASSYTNTEAFF

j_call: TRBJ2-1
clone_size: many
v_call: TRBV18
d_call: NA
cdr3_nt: TGTGCCAGCTCACGCCGCGAGGGACCCTACAATGAGCAGTTCTTC
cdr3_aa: CASSRREGPYNEQFF

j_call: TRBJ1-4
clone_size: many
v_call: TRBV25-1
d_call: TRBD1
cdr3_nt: TGTGCCAGCGGGACAGGTGGGGAAAAACTGTTTTTT
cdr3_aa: CASGTGGEKLFF

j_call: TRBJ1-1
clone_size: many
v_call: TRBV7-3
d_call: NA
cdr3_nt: TGTGCCAGCAGCTTAAATGCAGGGAAGAACACTGAAGCTTTCTTT
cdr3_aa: CASSLNAGKNTEAFF

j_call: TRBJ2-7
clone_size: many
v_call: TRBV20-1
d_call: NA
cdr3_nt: TGCAGTGCTAGAGACGGGCCGATCTCCTACGAGCAGTACTTC
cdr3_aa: CSARDGPISYEQYF

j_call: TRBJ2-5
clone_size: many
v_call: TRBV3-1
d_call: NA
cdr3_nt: TGTGCCAGCGCAGTGCGGGAGACCCAGTACTTC
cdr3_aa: CASAVRETQYF

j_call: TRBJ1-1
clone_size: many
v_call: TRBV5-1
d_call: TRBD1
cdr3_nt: TGCGCCAGCAGCCAACAAGGGACAGCCGAAGCTTTCTTT
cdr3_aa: CASSQQGTAEAFF